The present T cell receptor (beta chain) was sequenced within a study of T-cell reconstitution after alpha-beta-depleted transplantation in children. Trimming removed 6 bases at V and 4 bases at J, with 18 bases between. Germline CDR1 is LGHNA and CDR2 is YSLEER. The CDR3 length is 16 residues. TCRbeta library construction was performed incorporating unique molecular identifiers. Each CDR3 protein gets one entry after TCRdb re-called the PCR reads with MiXCR. The sample comprises more than 120,000 distinct CDR3 sequences, around 8.8% of which are singletons, and about a sixth rests with the top ten. The sample consisted of PBMCs, mostly from graft donor cells, taken 180 days after TCRalphabeta/CD19-depleted stem cell transplant. The clonotype comes from a female patient between 2 and 15 years old who had a stem cell transplant for congenital amegakaryocytic thrombocytopenia, so the T cells may come from the graft donor. The chain links TRBV4-3 to TRBJ2-2; maybe TRBD1 (6 bases). DNA for the CDR3: TGCGCCAGCAGTCATAACAGGGCCTGGGGCACCGGGGAGCTGTTTTTT. Its protein product is CASSHNRAWGTGELFF.